Each of the 5 T cell receptor beta chains below was sequenced from the same sample in a study of shared clonotypes between healthy human individuals. Generated by immunoSEQ multiplex PCR, the TCRdb table keeps only in-frame clones and is missing some. The table has roughly 2,300,000 clones, under 95% seen once; the top ten hold 0.37%. The sequenced sample was naive CD4+ T cells from PBMCs. This sample's subset: CD45RA+ positively selected. These receptors originate from a man aged 18-30 years in good health. Some clones in this sample may be carry-over from other donors' samples.

The V and J genes are TRBV19 and TRBJ2-2; TRBD1 aligns across 7 bases. The junction had 4 bases not matched to a gene; V was cut back by 5 bases and J by 1 base. Germline loops: CDR1 LNHDA, CDR2 SQIVND (reference sequence). The CDR3 is made up of 15 amino acids. This chain's CDR3 is CASSLTGWNTGELFF. CDR3 DNA: TGTGCCAGTAGTCTGACAGGGTGGAACACCGGGGAGCTGTTTTTT.

The rearrangement links TRBV7-3 to TRBJ1-3; tentative D call: TRBD1 (6 bases). From germline, CDR1 is SGHTA and CDR2 FQGTGA. Trimming removed 5 bases at V and 1 base at J, with 9 bases between. CDR3 length: 14 residues. The CDR3: CASSQDRSGNTIYF. CDR3 bases: TGTGCCAGCAGCCAAGACAGGTCTGGAAACACCATATATTTT.

The chain couples TRBV5-6 to TRBJ2-3; tentative D call: TRBD2 (6 bases). Per germline, CDR1 SGHDT and CDR2 YYEEEE. This CDR3 is 13 amino acids long. The V end lost 4 bases, the J end lost 4 bases, and 10 bases lay between the germline ends. The CDR3 DNA follows: TGTGCCAGCAGCCTCCCGGGAGCAGATACGCAGTATTTT. Translation gives CASSLPGADTQYF.

The V and J genes are TRBV19 and TRBJ1-3, with D uncertain. V was trimmed by 7 bases and J by 7 bases, leaving 17 bases between them. There are 14 residues in the CDR3. Germline V gene sequence: CDR1 LNHDA, CDR2 SQIVND (reference sequence). CDR3 in amino acids: CASISREGRNTIYF. Here the CDR3 DNA reads TGTGCCAGTATAAGCCGAGAAGGACGGAACACCATATATTTT.

This clone came up once. At one end the junction does not follow the germline gene, possibly because of a read error. V and J are TRBV6-1 and TRBJ2-7, with D maybe TRBD1 (6 bases). Germline V gene lookup returns CDR1 MNHNS and CDR2 SASEGT. The CDR3 runs to 13 residues. This CDR3 reads CASSESPPGHLVF. CDR3 DNA sequence: TGTGCCAGCAGTGAGTCCCCACCGGGACACTTGGTCTTC.